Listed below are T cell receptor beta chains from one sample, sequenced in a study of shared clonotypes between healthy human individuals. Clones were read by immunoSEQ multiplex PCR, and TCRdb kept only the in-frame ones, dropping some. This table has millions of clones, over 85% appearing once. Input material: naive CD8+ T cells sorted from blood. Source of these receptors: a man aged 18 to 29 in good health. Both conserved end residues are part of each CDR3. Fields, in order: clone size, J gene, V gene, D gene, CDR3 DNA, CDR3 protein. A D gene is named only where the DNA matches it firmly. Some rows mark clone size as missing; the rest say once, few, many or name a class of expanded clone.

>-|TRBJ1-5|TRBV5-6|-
TGTGCCAGCAGCTTGGACAATCAGCCCCAGCATTTT
CASSLDNQPQHF
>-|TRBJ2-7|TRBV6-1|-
TGTGCCAGCAGTGACGGGGCCGGCTACGAGCAGTACTTC
CASSDGAGYEQYF
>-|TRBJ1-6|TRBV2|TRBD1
TGTGCCAGCAGTGAGGGACAGGGCGGGTCACCCCTCCACTTT
CASSEGQGGSPLHF
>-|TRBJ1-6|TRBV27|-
TGTGCCAGCAGTTTCGGTAATTCACCCCTCCACTTT
CASSFGNSPLHF
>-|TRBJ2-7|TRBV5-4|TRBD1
TGTGCCAGCAGCTTGGTACAGGGGGCTTCCTACGAGCAGTACTTC
CASSLVQGASYEQYF
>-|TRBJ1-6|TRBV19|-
TGTGCCAGTCGACGGAGGGACAATTCACCCCTCCACTTT
CASRRRDNSPLHF
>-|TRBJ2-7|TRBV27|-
TGTGCCAGCAGTTTCGGACCCCAATATTCCTACGAGCAGTACTTC
CASSFGPQYSYEQYF
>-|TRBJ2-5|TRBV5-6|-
TGTGCCAGCAGCTTGAACACAGGGGGGGTTTTGGAGGCCCAGTACTTC
CASSLNTGGVLEAQYF
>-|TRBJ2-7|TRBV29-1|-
TGCAGCGTGGCGACTAGAGCCACCTACGAGCAGTACTTC
CSVATRATYEQYF
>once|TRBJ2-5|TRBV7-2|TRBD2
TGTGCCAGCAGCTTGGGGGGGGAAGAGACCCAGTACTTC
CASSLGGEETQYF
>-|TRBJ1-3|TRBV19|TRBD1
TGTGCCAGTAGTAGCGGGACAGTTATCGGAAACACCATATATTTT
CASSSGTVIGNTIYF
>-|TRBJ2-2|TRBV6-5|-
TGTGCCAGCAGTAGGTCAGGGGAGGTTCCCGGGGAGCTGTTTTTT
CASSRSGEVPGELFF
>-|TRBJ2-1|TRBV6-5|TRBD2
TGTGCCAGCTGGGCTAGCGGGGTTACCTACAATGAGCAGTTCTTC
CASWASGVTYNEQFF
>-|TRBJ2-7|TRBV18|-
TGTGCCAGCTCACCAGGTAGGCCCTACGAGCAGTACTTC
CASSPGRPYEQYF
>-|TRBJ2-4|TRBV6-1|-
TGTGCCAGCAGTGAAGCGTGGGGAATCGCCAAAAACATTCAGTACTTC
CASSEAWGIAKNIQYF
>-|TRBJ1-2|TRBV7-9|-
TGTGCCAGCAGCTTAGTGGGGACTAACTATGGCTACACCTTC
CASSLVGTNYGYTF
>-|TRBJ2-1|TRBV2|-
TGTGCCAGGGGGAATTACGACTCCGTCCCAGGGAATGAGCAGTTCTTC
CARGNYDSVPGNEQFF
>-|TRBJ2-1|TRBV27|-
TGTGCCAGCAGTTTATCGGTCGGGCGGAATGAGCAGTTCTTC
CASSLSVGRNEQFF
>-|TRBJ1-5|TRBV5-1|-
TGCGCCAGCAGCCCCTATCCGGGTGAGAATCAGCCCCAGCATTTT
CASSPYPGENQPQHF
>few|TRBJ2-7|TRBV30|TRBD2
TGTGCCTGGATACGAGCGGGGGTCTACGAGCAGTACTTC
CAWIRAGVYEQYF
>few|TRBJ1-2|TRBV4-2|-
TGTGCCAGCAGCCAAGATACATTCATGGACAACAAGGGCGGCTACACCTTC
CASSQDTFMDNKGGYTF
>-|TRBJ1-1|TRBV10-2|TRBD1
TGCGCCAGCACCCAGGGACAGACGAACACTGAAGCTTTCTTT
CASTQGQTNTEAFF
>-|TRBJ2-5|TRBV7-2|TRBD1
TGTGCCAGCAGCCCCCGGACAGGGGGTGAGACCCAGTACTTC
CASSPRTGGETQYF
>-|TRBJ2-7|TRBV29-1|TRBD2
TGCAGCGTGAGACTAGCGGCTTCGGGATACGAGCAGTACTTC
CSVRLAASGYEQYF
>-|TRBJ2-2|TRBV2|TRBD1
TGTGCCAGCAGTGAAGCGCTTCAGGGGGCCATGGGACGGCTGTTTTTT
CASSEALQGAMGRLFF
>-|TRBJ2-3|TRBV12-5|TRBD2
TGTGCTAGCCTCCTTGTAGCGGGGGGTTACACAGATACGCAGTATTTT
CASLLVAGGYTDTQYF
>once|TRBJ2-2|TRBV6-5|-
TGTGCCAGCAGTTCCCGACCCGGGGAGCTGTTTTTT
CASSSRPGELFF
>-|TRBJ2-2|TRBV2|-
TGTGCCAGCAGTGATTGGGGAATTAACACCGGGGAGCTGTTTTTT
CASSDWGINTGELFF
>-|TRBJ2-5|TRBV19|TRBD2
TGTGCCAGTAGTACCGGGACTACGACCCAAGAGACCCAGTACTTC
CASSTGTTTQETQYF
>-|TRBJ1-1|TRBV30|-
TGTGCCTGGAGTGAGACTGAAGCTTTCTTT
CAWSETEAFF
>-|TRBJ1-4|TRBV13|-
TGTGCCAGCAGCCTGGGGGGGGCGGATGAAAAACTGTTTTTT
CASSLGGADEKLFF
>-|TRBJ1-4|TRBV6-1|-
TGTGCCAGCAGTGAGGCCCTGGGCAGGGGAGATGAAAAACTGTTTTTT
CASSEALGRGDEKLFF
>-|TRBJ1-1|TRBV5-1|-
TGCGCCAGCAGCTTGGTAGAGGGTTTGTGGGCTGAAGCTTTCTTT
CASSLVEGLWAEAFF
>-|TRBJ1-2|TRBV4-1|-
TGCGCCAGCAGCCCGAGTGCAGCTAACTATGGCTACACCTTC
CASSPSAANYGYTF
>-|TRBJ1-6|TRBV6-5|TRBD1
TGTGCCAGCAGTTACGCACAGGGGGGTAATTCACCCCTCCACTTT
CASSYAQGGNSPLHF
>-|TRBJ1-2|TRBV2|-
TGTGCCAGCGTTCGAACCTTGGACCGGTATAGTTTAACCTTC
CASVRTLDRYSLTF
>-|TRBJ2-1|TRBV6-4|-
TGTGCCAGCAGTGCTCTAGGGGGTAGCTCCTACAATGAGCAGTTCTTC
CASSALGGSSYNEQFF
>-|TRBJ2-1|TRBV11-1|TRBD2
TGTGCCAGCAGCTTAGCGGGGGGAACTAGCGGTGTTGATGAGCAGTTCTTC
CASSLAGGTSGVDEQFF
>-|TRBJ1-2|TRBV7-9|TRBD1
TGTGCCAGCAGCTTGCAGGGGGCGGATGGCTACACCTTC
CASSLQGADGYTF
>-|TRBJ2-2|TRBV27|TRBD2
TGTGCCAGCACCCGGGGGGCCGGGGAGCTGTTTTTT
CASTRGAGELFF
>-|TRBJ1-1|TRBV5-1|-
TGCGCCAGCAGGTGGGGCAGGGGAGAAAAGAACACTGAAGCTTTCTTT
CASRWGRGEKNTEAFF